A single count supports the clone carrying this TCR beta chain. What it binds is unknown. One end of the junction fails to match germline, which may point to a read error. The data derive from a study of T cells in Graves' hyperthyroidism and ophthalmopathy. Whole-study findings and limits: Blood also contained most expanded thyroid clonotypes above 0.001.

Germline CDR1 and CDR2: SGHTS and YDEGEE. The CDR3 is made up of 15 amino acids. Ophthalmopathy in the patients scored at least 3 on Clinical Activity Score and at least 4 on NOSPECS grade, lasting under 3 months. The PBMCs were taken from more than 8 ml of fresh peripheral blood. Amplification of TCR beta CDR3 regions was performed using RNA transcripts as template. The study used the HTBI primer set for a first-round RT-PCR of the TCR CDR3. TCRdb reanalysed the multiplex PCR reads using MiXCR and keeps one entry per CDR3 protein. The sample contains some 570,000 distinct CDR3 sequences, 12% to 15% of which appear only once.

The V gene is TRBV5-8, the J gene TRBJ2-1; the match to TRBD2 covers 10 bases. The TCR comes from a woman younger than 35 with Graves' ophthalmopathy. Specimen: blood. The DNA for the CDR3 is TGTGCCAGCGGGCCTAGCGGGAGTTTTGACAATGGGCAGTTCTTC. It encodes CASGPSGSFDNGQFF.